Listed here is a single T cell receptor (beta chain). Cohorts were determined from participant-reported clinical history. Recovered Cohort 3 donors showed two negative PCRs, clearance, or symptom resolution. Germline assignment: CDR1 MDHEN and CDR2 SYDVKM. The CDR3 length is 16 residues. The V end was cut by 3 bases, the J end by 1 base, with 15 bases between. Per the original data handling: Nucleated cell counts were estimated from reference gene primer amplification. The data were produced by immunoSEQ multiplex PCR, yet TCRdb's version contains in-frame clones alone and is incomplete. The V and J calls and the clone size are those of that table, but D and trimming were determined from the DNA. The repertoire consists of fewer than 500,000 clones, with around 90% occurring once and the leading ten covering roughly 0.7%. The data are from a study of blood T cell repertoires in COVID-19. Study-wide context: The United States, Italy and Spain supplied acute and convalescent COVID-19 samples.

The source is a woman between 18 and 30 years old who had recovered from COVID-19. Sample: PBMCs or T cells enriched from blood (not recorded which). This sequence joins TRBV28 and TRBJ1-2, with a possible D match to TRBD1 (6 bases). CDR3 nucleotide sequence: TGTGCCAGCAGTTTGGGTCGGACAGCTATTAACTATGGCTACACCTTC. Residues: CASSLGRTAINYGYTF.